This TCR beta chain is from a study of blood T cell repertoires in COVID-19. Study in general: Samples came from the United States, Italy and Spain, spanning acute and convalescent COVID-19. T cells, B-cell-depleted T cells, or PBMCs provided the cDNA or gDNA that served as material.

This CDR3 is 15 amino acids long. Germline CDR1 reads LGHDT; CDR2 reads YNNKEL (reference sequence). V shed 2 bases, J shed 6 bases, and the junction held 10 bases outside the gene matches. This clone was recorded at least ten times. As originally analysed: Amplification of reference gene primers provided the estimated nucleated cell counts. Profiling relied on immunoSEQ multiplex PCR, and the TCRdb table lists in-frame clones only, not all of them. V, J and clone size derive from that table, while D and trimming were established from the DNA sequence. The sample lists roughly 150,000 clones, 87% seen once, with under 6% in the top ten.

The rearrangement uses TRBV3-1 (or the pseudogene TRBV3-2) and TRBJ2-7; 7 bases agree with TRBD1. Source material: peripheral blood. The receptor was isolated from a human donor in a cohort sampled during active COVID-19. The DNA of the CDR3 is TGTGCCAGCAGCCAACAAACAGGGGTTTGGTTCGAGCAGTACTTC. Its translation is CASSQQTGVWFEQYF.